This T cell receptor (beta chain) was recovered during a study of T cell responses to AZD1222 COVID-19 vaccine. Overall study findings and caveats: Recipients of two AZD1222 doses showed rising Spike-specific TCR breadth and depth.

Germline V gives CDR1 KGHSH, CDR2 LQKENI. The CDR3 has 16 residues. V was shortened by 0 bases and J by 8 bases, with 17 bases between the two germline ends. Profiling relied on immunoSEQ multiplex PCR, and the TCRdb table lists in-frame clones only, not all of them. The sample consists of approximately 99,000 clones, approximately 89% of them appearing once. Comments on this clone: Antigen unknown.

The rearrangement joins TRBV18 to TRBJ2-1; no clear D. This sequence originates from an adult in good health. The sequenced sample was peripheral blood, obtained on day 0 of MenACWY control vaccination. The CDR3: CASSPPQLGALHEQFF. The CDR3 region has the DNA TGTGCCAGCTCACCACCGCAGCTCGGAGCCCTTCATGAGCAGTTCTTC. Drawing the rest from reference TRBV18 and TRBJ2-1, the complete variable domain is NAGVMQNPRHLVRRRGQEARLRCSPMKGHSHVYWYRQLPEEGLKFMVYLQKENIIDESGMPKERFSAEFPKEGPSILRIQQVVRGDSAAYFCASSPPQLGALHEQFFGPGTRLTVL.